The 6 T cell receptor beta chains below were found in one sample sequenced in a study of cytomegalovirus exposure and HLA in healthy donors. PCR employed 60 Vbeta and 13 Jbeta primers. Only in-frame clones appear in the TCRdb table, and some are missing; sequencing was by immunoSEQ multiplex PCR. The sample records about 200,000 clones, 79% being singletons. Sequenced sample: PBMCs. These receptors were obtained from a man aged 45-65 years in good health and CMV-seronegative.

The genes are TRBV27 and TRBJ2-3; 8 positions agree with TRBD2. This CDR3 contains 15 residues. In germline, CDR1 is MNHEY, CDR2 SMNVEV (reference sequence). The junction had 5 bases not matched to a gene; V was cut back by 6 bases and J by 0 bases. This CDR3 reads CASRNLAGSTDTQYF. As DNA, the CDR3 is TGTGCCAGCAGGAATTTAGCGGGAAGCACAGATACGCAGTATTTT.

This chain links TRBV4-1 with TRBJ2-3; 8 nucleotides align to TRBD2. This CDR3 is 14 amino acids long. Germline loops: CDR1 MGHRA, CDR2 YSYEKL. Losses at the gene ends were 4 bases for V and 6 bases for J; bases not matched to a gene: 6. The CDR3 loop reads CASSPGLAGDTQYF. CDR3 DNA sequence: TGCGCCAGCAGCCCCGGACTAGCCGGGGATACGCAGTATTTT.

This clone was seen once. CDR3 coding DNA: TGTGCCAGCAGCCGGGACTTACAAGAGACCCAGTACTTC. Protein product: CASSRDLQETQYF. The chain employs TRBV28 and TRBJ2-5; a possible D gene is TRBD2 (6 bases). This CDR3 has 13 amino acids. The V gene's germline CDR1 is MDHEN and CDR2 SYDVKM. Trimming shortened V by 6 bases and J by 2 bases, and 10 bases separated the two germline ends. The whole variable domain, remainder taken from reference TRBV28 and TRBJ2-5, is DVKVTQSSRYLVKRTGEKVFLECVQDMDHENMFWYRQDPGLGLRLIYFSYDVKMKEKGDIPEGYSVSREKKERFSLILESASTNQTSMYLCASSRDLQETQYFGPGTRLLVL.

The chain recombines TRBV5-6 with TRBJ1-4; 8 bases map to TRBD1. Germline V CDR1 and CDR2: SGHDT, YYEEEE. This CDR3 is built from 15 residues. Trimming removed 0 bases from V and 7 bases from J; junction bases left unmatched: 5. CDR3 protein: CASSLGTGKGEKLFF. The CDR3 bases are TGTGCCAGCAGCTTGGGGACAGGGAAAGGTGAAAAACTGTTTTTT.

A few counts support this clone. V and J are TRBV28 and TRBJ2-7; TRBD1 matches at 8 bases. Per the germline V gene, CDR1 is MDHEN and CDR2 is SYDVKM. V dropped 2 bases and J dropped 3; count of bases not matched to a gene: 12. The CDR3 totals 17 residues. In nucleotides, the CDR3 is TGTGCCAGCAGTTTACTGACAGGGGTCCTGAGTTACTACGAGCAGTACTTC. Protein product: CASSLLTGVLSYYEQYF. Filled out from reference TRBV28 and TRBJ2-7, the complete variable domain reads DVKVTQSSRYLVKRTGEKVFLECVQDMDHENMFWYRQDPGLGLRLIYFSYDVKMKEKGDIPEGYSVSREKKERFSLILESASTNQTSMYLCASSLLTGVLSYYEQYFGPGTRLTVT.

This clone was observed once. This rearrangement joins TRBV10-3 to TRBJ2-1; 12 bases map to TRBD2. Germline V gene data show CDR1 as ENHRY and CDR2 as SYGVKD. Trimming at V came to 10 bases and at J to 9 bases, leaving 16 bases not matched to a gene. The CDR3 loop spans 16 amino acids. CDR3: CATRLAGGPVVGEQFF. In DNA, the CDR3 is TGTGCCACCAGGCTAGCGGGAGGGCCAGTGGTTGGTGAGCAGTTCTTC.